The rows below give T cell receptor beta chains drawn from one sample of a study of blood T cells in healthy people across ages. TCRdb reprocessed the 5' RACE reads via MiXCR and lists one record per CDR3 protein. Of around 1,000,000 distinct CDR3 sequences in the sample, around two fifths are singletons; the top ten hold roughly 13%. The sequenced material came from blood. These receptors were obtained from a man aged 18 to 30 in good health. Each CDR3 is given with its conserved first and last residue. The order of the fields is clone size, V gene, D gene, J gene, CDR3 protein, CDR3 DNA. The D gene is left open where the match is weak. Some rows have no size entry. The others give once, few or many, or a class for an expanded clone.

>few|TRBV6-2/TRBV6-3|NA|TRBJ2-5
CASSHKEALETQYF
TGTGCCAGCAGCCATAAGGAGGCTTTAGAGACCCAGTACTTC
>few|TRBV24-1|NA|TRBJ2-3
CATSERTGLGTDTQYF
TGTGCCACCAGTGAACGGACCGGGCTGGGCACAGATACGCAGTATTTT
>few|TRBV9|TRBD2|TRBJ2-7
CASSVEASGGSPYEQYF
TGTGCCAGCAGCGTAGAGGCTAGCGGGGGTTCACCCTACGAGCAGTACTTC
>NA|TRBV4-1|TRBD1|TRBJ1-6
CASSHRDSTDNSPLHF
TGCGCCAGCAGCCATCGGGACAGCACGGATAATTCACCCCTCCACTTT
>few|TRBV2|TRBD2|TRBJ2-5
CASSEGPLAEENEQYF
TGTGCCAGCAGTGAAGGACCGCTAGCGGAGGAAAATGAGCAGTACTTC
>few|TRBV27|NA|TRBJ2-7
CASSLGQLLYEQYF
TGTGCCAGCAGTTTAGGGCAGCTTCTTTACGAGCAGTACTTC
>NA|TRBV4-3|NA|TRBJ1-1
CASSQLGTEAFF
TGCGCCAGCAGCCAACTTGGCACTGAAGCTTTCTTT
>NA|TRBV7-9|NA|TRBJ2-5
CASSLARAQYF
TGTGCCAGCAGCTTAGCCAGGGCCCAGTACTTC
>NA|TRBV7-3|TRBD2|TRBJ2-1
CASSQETSSYNEQFF
TGTGCCAGCAGCCAGGAGACTAGCTCTTACAATGAGCAGTTCTTC
>NA|TRBV6-2/TRBV6-3|TRBD1|TRBJ2-7
CAAKQGAHEQYF
TGTGCTGCAAAACAGGGGGCCCACGAGCAGTACTTC
>few|TRBV4-1|NA|TRBJ1-4
CASSDGRELFF
TGCGCCAGCAGCGACGGACGGGAACTGTTTTTT
>NA|TRBV15|TRBD2|TRBJ2-3
CATSRGTSGNTQYF
TGTGCCACCAGCAGAGGGACTAGCGGGAATACGCAGTATTTT
>many|TRBV12-3/TRBV12-4|NA|TRBJ2-7
CASSLAPEHEQYF
TGTGCCAGCAGTTTAGCGCCGGAACACGAGCAGTACTTC
>many|TRBV9|NA|TRBJ2-5
CASSVDGGAEQETQYF
TGTGCCAGCAGCGTAGACGGTGGGGCAGAACAAGAGACCCAGTACTTC
>few|TRBV7-2|NA|TRBJ1-4
CASSAPDDEKLFF
TGTGCCAGCAGCGCCCCAGATGATGAAAAACTGTTTTTT
>NA|TRBV6-5|NA|TRBJ2-1
CASSYSKGGREQFF
TGTGCCAGCAGTTACTCGAAAGGAGGTAGGGAGCAGTTCTTC
>NA|TRBV7-9|TRBD1|TRBJ2-1
CASSLATGTGVYNEQFF
TGTGCCAGCAGCCTCGCAACCGGGACAGGGGTCTACAATGAGCAGTTCTTC
>NA|TRBV20-1|TRBD1|TRBJ2-1
CSARDRPGTGRPNEQFF
TGCAGTGCTAGAGATCGACCCGGGACAGGGCGCCCCAATGAGCAGTTCTTC
>NA|TRBV6-1|TRBD2|TRBJ2-7
CASSHRGGSYEQYF
TGTGCCAGCAGTCACCGGGGGGGGTCCTACGAGCAGTACTTC
>few|TRBV10-3|TRBD2|TRBJ2-7
CAISESMATSGGDYNEQYF
TGTGCCATCAGTGAGTCGATGGCGACTAGCGGGGGAGATTACAATGAGCAGTACTTC
>NA|TRBV5-5|NA|TRBJ2-5
CASSFRVGPYQETQYF
TGTGCCAGCAGTTTCCGTGTGGGGCCGTACCAAGAGACCCAGTACTTC
>NA|TRBV2|NA|TRBJ1-4
CASSEARGLTNEKLFF
TGTGCCAGCAGTGAAGCTAGGGGCTTGACTAATGAAAAACTGTTTTTT
>once|TRBV20-1|TRBD2|TRBJ2-7
CSASNAGGSEDEQYF
TGCAGTGCTAGTAACGCGGGGGGCTCGGAGGATGAGCAGTACTTC
>once|TRBV20-1|TRBD1|TRBJ2-7
CSARPGQGLYEQYF
TGCAGTGCCCGGCCGGGACAGGGCCTCTACGAGCAGTACTTC
>many|TRBV4-2|NA|TRBJ2-7
CASSQDEGRLLGEQYF
TGTGCCAGCAGCCAAGATGAGGGTCGTCTGTTGGGGGAGCAGTACTTC
>NA|TRBV5-1|TRBD2|TRBJ2-3
CASSLRLAGGSPDTQYF
TGCGCCAGCAGCTTGAGACTAGCGGGGGGATCACCGGATACGCAGTATTTT
>NA|TRBV5-1|TRBD1|TRBJ2-3
CASNTGQGGDTQYF
TGCGCCAGCAACACAGGACAGGGTGGGGATACGCAGTATTTT
>NA|TRBV6-2/TRBV6-3|NA|TRBJ2-6
CASSYSASGANVLTF
TGTGCCAGCAGTTATTCAGCCTCTGGGGCCAACGTCCTGACTTTC
>NA|TRBV5-1|NA|TRBJ2-7
CASSLDWRNEQYF
TGCGCCAGCAGCTTGGATTGGCGGAATGAGCAGTACTTC